This T cell receptor beta chain was retrieved from a study of blood T cell repertoires in COVID-19. Background on the study: There were acute and convalescent COVID-19 samples, and they came from the United States, Italy and Spain.

CDR1 and CDR2 (germline): MNHEY, SVGAGI. J gave up 3 bases and V 8 bases, and 6 bases lay outside the gene matches. The CDR3 is 13 amino acids. Sequenced by immunoSEQ multiplex PCR; TCRdb stores in-frame clones only, minus some. The table has under 75,000 clones, roughly 88% seen once; the top ten hold 2.3%. The receptor's source is a human donor in a cohort sampled during active COVID-19. The J gene is TRBJ2-7, the V gene TRBV6-5; TRBD1 matches 8 bases. Sequencing was carried out using peripheral blood. The CDR3 DNA follows: TGTGCCAGCCGTCGGACAGGGCTCTACGAGCAGTACTTC. Translating gives CASRRTGLYEQYF.